The rows below give T cell receptor beta chains drawn from one sample of a study of blood T cell repertoires in COVID-19. TCRdb's copy holds only in-frame clones and misses some; the assay was immunoSEQ multiplex PCR. Of approximately 100,000 clones listed, roughly 92% were seen once; the top ten hold 5.7%. Sequenced input: peripheral blood. These receptors were collected from a man aged 50-60 years with active COVID-19. The CDR3 runs from the conserved cysteine through the conserved F or W. The D gene is left open where the match is weak. Clone size is not always given. Where it is, it says once, few, many or a class for expanded clones.

j_gene,d_gene,abundance,v_gene,CDR3aa,CDR3nt
TRBJ2-7,NA,NA,TRBV5-3,CARSLVSRGECYEQYF,TGTGCCAGAAGCTTGGTATCCAGGGGAGAGTGCTACGAGCAGTACTTC
TRBJ2-2,NA,NA,TRBV27,CASSLSPDRATGELFF,TGTGCCAGCAGTTTATCGCCGGACAGAGCCACCGGGGAGCTGTTTTTT
TRBJ2-7,NA,once,TRBV9,CASSGERGFYEQYF,TGTGCCAGCAGCGGCGAAAGGGGTTTCTACGAGCAGTACTTC
TRBJ2-7,NA,NA,TRBV14,CASSRQGSYEQYF,TGTGCCAGCAGCCGGCAGGGCTCCTACGAGCAGTACTTC
TRBJ1-1,NA,NA,TRBV9,CASSGGGWNTEAFF,TGTGCCAGCAGCGGCGGGGGGTGGAACACTGAAGCTTTCTTT
TRBJ2-1,TRBD2,NA,TRBV11-2,CASSLAGGRSRFNEQFF,TGTGCCAGCAGCCTCGCGGGGGGGCGGAGTCGTTTCAATGAGCAGTTCTTC
TRBJ2-6,NA,NA,TRBV19,CASRGGGANVLTF,TGTGCCAGTCGCGGCGGTGGGGCCAACGTCCTGACTTTC
TRBJ1-5,TRBD1,NA,TRBV10-2,CASSDRDRSNQPQHF,TGCGCCAGCAGTGACAGGGACAGAAGCAATCAGCCCCAGCATTTT
TRBJ2-3,NA,NA,TRBV11-2,CASSLGIAWPGAVPDTQYF,TGTGCCAGCAGCCTGGGAATAGCTTGGCCGGGAGCCGTCCCAGATACGCAGTATTTT
TRBJ1-1,NA,NA,TRBV19,CASSIDEGSRTEAFF,TGTGCCAGTAGTATAGATGAGGGATCGAGGACGGAAGCTTTCTTT
TRBJ2-2,NA,NA,TRBV25-1,CASKETLGELFF,TGTGCCAGCAAAGAGACACTCGGGGAGCTGTTTTTT
TRBJ2-2,NA,NA,TRBV23-1,CASSQFSSRGELFF,TGCGCCAGCAGTCAATTTTCTTCCCGCGGGGAGCTGTTTTTT
TRBJ1-3,NA,NA,TRBV5-6,CASSSDSLGGNTIYF,TGTGCCAGCAGCTCGGACTCTTTAGGGGGAAACACCATATATTTT
TRBJ1-1,TRBD1,NA,TRBV27,CASSLLGQGNTEAFF,TGTGCCAGCAGTTTATTGGGACAGGGAAACACTGAAGCTTTCTTT
TRBJ2-5,NA,NA,TRBV28,CASRGTGTQETQYF,TGTGCCAGCAGGGGAACAGGGACCCAAGAGACCCAGTACTTC
TRBJ1-5,NA,once,TRBV3-1/TRBV3-2,CASSQEGGGFNQPQHF,TGTGCCAGCAGCCAAGAAGGTGGGGGGTTTAATCAGCCCCAGCATTTT
TRBJ2-1,TRBD2,NA,TRBV9,CASSPRLGLAVYNEQFF,TGTGCCAGCAGCCCGAGACTGGGACTAGCGGTTTACAATGAGCAGTTCTTC
TRBJ2-7,TRBD2,NA,TRBV7-9,CASSLEGGTYEQYF,TGTGCCAGCAGCTTAGAGGGAGGGACCTACGAGCAGTACTTC
TRBJ2-7,TRBD2,NA,TRBV10-3,CAIAGESYEQYF,TGTGCCATTGCGGGGGAGTCCTACGAGCAGTACTTC
TRBJ1-1,TRBD1,once,TRBV28,CASSLSLQGTEAFF,TGTGCCAGCAGTTTATCCCTACAGGGGACTGAAGCTTTCTTT
TRBJ2-1,NA,NA,TRBV6-5,CASSVLSSYNEQFF,TGTGCCAGTAGCGTCCTAAGCTCCTACAATGAGCAGTTCTTC
TRBJ1-1,NA,NA,TRBV28,CAINRVNTEAFF,TGTGCCATCAACCGGGTGAACACTGAAGCTTTCTTT
TRBJ2-2,TRBD2,NA,TRBV5-1,CASSLSAGVTGELFF,TGCGCCAGCAGTTTATCAGCGGGAGTAACAGGGGAGCTGTTTTTT
TRBJ2-3,TRBD1,NA,TRBV24-1,CATSDLDRTGTDTQYF,TGTGCCACCAGTGATCTCGATCGGACAGGGACAGATACGCAGTATTTT
TRBJ1-6,NA,NA,TRBV5-4,CASSLGGGSPVSSPLHF,TGTGCCAGCAGCTTGGGAGGGGGAAGCCCCGTTTCGTCACCCCTCCACTTT
TRBJ2-3,NA,NA,TRBV5-1,CASRQYPTGTGTDTQYF,TGCGCCAGCAGACAATACCCCACAGGGACGGGGACAGATACGCAGTATTTT
TRBJ2-1,TRBD1,NA,TRBV9,CASSPLGTDLYNEQFF,TGTGCCAGCAGCCCCCTTGGGACAGACCTCTACAATGAGCAGTTCTTC
TRBJ2-1,NA,NA,TRBV6-1,CASSEIGGSNEQFF,TGTGCCAGCAGTGAAATCGGGGGTAGTAATGAGCAGTTCTTC
TRBJ2-5,NA,NA,TRBV6-1,CASSEYAIPYF,TGTGCCAGCAGTGAATATGCTATTCCCTACTTC
TRBJ2-7,TRBD2,NA,TRBV7-6,CASSWGVGLAGEEQYF,TGTGCCAGCAGCTGGGGGGTTGGACTAGCGGGAGAAGAGCAGTACTTC
TRBJ1-1,NA,NA,TRBV7-9,CASSLQQVNTEAFF,TGTGCCAGCAGCCTCCAACAGGTGAACACTGAAGCTTTCTTT
TRBJ2-1,TRBD2,NA,TRBV10-2,CASSPSGRAQINEQFF,TGCGCCAGCAGCCCCAGCGGGAGGGCCCAAATCAATGAGCAGTTCTTC
TRBJ1-2,NA,NA,TRBV28,CASSLLPGNGYTF,TGTGCCAGCAGTTTACTGCCAGGGAATGGCTACACCTTC
TRBJ2-7,NA,NA,TRBV6-2/TRBV6-3,CASSYEAGPSYEQYF,TGTGCCAGCAGTTATGAAGCGGGCCCCTCCTACGAGCAGTACTTC
TRBJ2-7,NA,NA,TRBV27,CASSRRGGSSATYEQYF,TGTGCCAGCAGTCGCCGGGGAGGTAGTAGCGCGACCTACGAGCAGTACTTC
TRBJ1-2,TRBD1,NA,TRBV7-9,CASSLADREAYGYTF,TGTGCCAGCAGCTTAGCGGACAGGGAAGCCTATGGCTACACCTTC
TRBJ2-7,TRBD2,once,TRBV3-1/TRBV3-2,CASSQAGTSGTGEQYF,TGTGCCAGCAGCCAGGCCGGGACTAGCGGGACGGGCGAGCAGTACTTC
TRBJ2-1,NA,NA,TRBV21-1,CAIQTMTDNEQFF,TGTGCCATCCAGACAATGACAGACAATGAGCAGTTCTTC
TRBJ2-3,TRBD2,NA,TRBV10-2,CASSGIAGVYYAQYF,TGCGCCAGCAGTGGAATAGCGGGAGTTTATTATGCGCAGTATTTT
TRBJ2-5,NA,NA,TRBV18,CASSPLAGQGQETQYF,TGTGCCAGCTCACCGTTGGCAGGCCAGGGTCAAGAGACCCAGTACTTC
TRBJ1-2,TRBD1,NA,TRBV5-4,CASSGGGQMNYGYTF,TGTGCCAGCAGCGGAGGGGGACAGATGAACTATGGCTACACCTTC
TRBJ1-1,NA,NA,TRBV5-1,CASRTGSGTEAFF,TGCGCCAGCAGGACGGGGTCGGGGACTGAAGCTTTCTTT
TRBJ2-7,TRBD2,few,TRBV4-2,CASSQEDTRLAGARGEQYF,TGTGCCAGCAGCCAAGAAGATACCCGCCTAGCGGGAGCTCGAGGCGAGCAGTACTTC
TRBJ2-1,NA,NA,TRBV5-1,CASSLQQGSSYNEQFF,TGCGCCAGCAGCCTCCAGCAGGGGAGCTCCTACAATGAGCAGTTCTTC
TRBJ2-7,NA,once,TRBV5-6,CASSLGGDLYEQYF,TGTGCCAGCAGCCTGGGCGGGGACCTCTACGAGCAGTACTTC
TRBJ1-1,NA,NA,TRBV18,CASSYNAGTEAFF,TGTGCCAGCTCCTACAACGCGGGAACTGAAGCTTTCTTT
TRBJ2-7,TRBD1,NA,TRBV7-9,CASSTDRVVVHEQYF,TGTGCCAGCAGCACCGACAGGGTCGTAGTCCACGAGCAGTACTTC
TRBJ1-2,TRBD1,NA,TRBV24-1,CATSDADRGNYTF,TGTGCCACCAGTGATGCTGACAGGGGAAACTACACCTTC
TRBJ1-1,TRBD1,NA,TRBV9,CASSVVTGGLGTEAFF,TGTGCCAGCAGCGTAGTCACAGGGGGCCTTGGGACTGAAGCTTTCTTT
TRBJ2-2,NA,once,TRBV25-1,CASRGHPGTGELFF,TGTGCCAGCAGGGGACACCCGGGGACCGGGGAGCTGTTTTTT
TRBJ1-1,TRBD1,NA,TRBV6-5,CASNRGFTEAFF,TGTGCCAGCAACAGGGGTTTCACTGAAGCTTTCTTT
TRBJ1-2,NA,NA,TRBV2,CASSDNSFNGYTF,TGTGCCAGCAGTGACAACTCCTTTAATGGCTACACCTTC
TRBJ2-1,TRBD2,NA,TRBV20-1,CSASSGGRAVEQFF,TGCAGTGCTAGTTCGGGCGGGAGGGCCGTTGAGCAGTTCTTC